This T cell receptor (beta chain) derives from a study of cytomegalovirus exposure and HLA in healthy donors (dated by TCRdb to 2016 to 2017). At the level of the whole study: An earlier analysis of a few hundred of the donors reported over 250 Gb of sequence data and 95 million to 120 million unique TCR beta sequences obtained from about 179 million T cells. Approximately 300 gigabases of sequencing data and about 92 million unique TCR sequences made up an early release that covered roughly 670 HLA-typed donors. The genetic ancestry cluster associated with self-reported Caucasian donors included 81% of the 350 to 500 genotyped donors. The study aimed to test whether signatures of past pathogen exposure could be identified by cataloging public T cell receptors. The T cell repertoires of some 670 subjects were profiled by immunosequencing and related to cytomegalovirus serostatus. A separate validation cohort of more than 100 different subjects was used in addition to the roughly 700-subject first cohort. High-throughput TCR immunosequencing, statistical association of individual TCRs with disease status, and machine learning were combined to predict cytomegalovirus infection status. In a later analysis, previously published TCR beta repertoires from more than 500 donors were re-analyzed and high-resolution HLA genotyping was added so that TCR occurrence patterns could be studied. The later analysis used no new phenotypic data to find candidate immune exposures, relying instead on TCR beta sequences and their occurrence across donors. In an earlier analysis of 550 to 700 of the donors, high-throughput TCR beta sequencing was used to judge whether each TCR beta V gene segment behaved as functional or pseudogenic. Alongside the repertoire data, information on donor age, sex, ethnicity and CMV serostatus was compiled. A later genetic analysis took genome-wide SNP genotypes for about three fifths of the roughly 700 donors and used that subset as a discovery cohort. Every repertoire in the discovery cohort had been generated on one and the same sequencing platform. HLA typing covered class I and class II loci at four-digit resolution. Typing coverage differed by locus: A, B, C, DRB1 and DQB1 were typed in roughly 629-630 donors, DQA1 in 522, DPA1 in 600 to 610, and DPB1 in just under 490. Because of strong linkage in the cohort, roughly five DR-DQ haplotypes were treated as single units for association and clustering. On average, 235,054 unique TCR beta nucleotide sequences were sequenced per donor among a few hundred genotyped donors of the cohort, with 15% to 20% of those sequences being non-productive. Study-wide findings and limitations: CMV serostatus was the only immune exposure information available for the cohort. A later analysis associated 15,000 to 20,000 TCR beta sequences with specific HLA alleles at a false discovery rate of 0.05. Correlated functional status among segregating V segments might be attributable to linkage disequilibrium, but an unknown experimental factor could not be ruled out. Roughly uniform sequencing depth across donors was assumed in presence/absence analyses, although this assumption may not hold. An association between a missense DCLRE1C variant and V-gene and J-gene trimming of TCR beta chains was found in a later genetic analysis and replicated in an independent cohort. While some public TCRs were present in many individuals, most TCR sequences turned up only very rarely across donors. A further reported finding was that TCR beta sequences accurately predicted the HLA-A and HLA-B alleles for most subjects in the first cohort. In the study, some 180 TCR beta chains were listed as associated with cytomegalovirus. In an earlier analysis of under 600 of the donors, most TCR beta V segments were observed in productive rearrangements about 87% or about 30% of the time, broadly matching IMGT annotations. This cohort had only TCR beta chains sequenced, and the lack of alpha or paired-chain data limited which features could be detected. Because HLA typing was unavailable for some donors at each locus, only the typed subset was used in association tests. The authors suggested that the approach could potentially be extended to other disease states and immunological phenotypes. Because the 87-base-pair reads could not distinguish some IMGT-functional V segments, including TRBV6-2 and TRBV6-3, those segments were excluded. The classifier was reported to diagnose cytomegalovirus status with high specificity and sensitivity in both the original and validation cohorts. A group of highly shared sequence variants was considered likely to be a technical artifact of the sequencing pipeline. A later genetic analysis reported fewer N-insertions in productive TCRs among donors in an Asian-associated ancestry cluster than the roughly 620-donor mean. Several of the top co-occurrence clusters appeared to be linked to parvovirus B19, influenza, CMV and Epstein-Barr virus, according to a later analysis. Because counts were too low, about 18 rarely observed V segments, including chromosome 9 orphons, were excluded from the earlier analysis of fewer than 650 of the donors. A later analysis found that TCR association rates varied across HLA loci, with DRB1 alleles showing the most associated TCRs and HLA-C alleles the fewest. In vitro tests confirmed that a few of the cytomegalovirus-associated TCR beta chains recognize cytomegalovirus antigens. In a later analysis, HLA-associated TCR beta chains were found to be more clonally expanded and to have lower generation probabilities than equally common non-associated chains. Strong co-occurrence of HLA alleles, especially DR and DQ, made assigning TCR associations to individual alleles difficult. A later analysis found that most CMV-associated TCR beta chains appeared HLA-restricted, with HLA associations seemingly driven largely by CMV exposure.

Reading from cysteine to phenylalanine, the CDR3 counts 15 amino acids. The retained sequence is limited to the CDR3, 45 bases, with the frame set at the first base. CDR1 and CDR2 are read off the germline V gene as MNHNS and SASEGT. At the junction V is shortened by 3 bases and J by 5 bases; bases outside the gene matches: 7. Note on this clone: The specificity of this receptor is unknown. One base away there is no much larger clone; base qualities are not given.

The cohort was made up of about 610 healthy bone marrow donors. All cohort members were sampled while nominally healthy, although unrecorded immune exposures were likely present. The donor tested CMV seronegative, placing the donor among the 300 to 450 seronegative members of the cohort. A peripheral blood sample was provided by each donor, and peripheral blood mononuclear cells were used for TCR beta sequencing. The Qiagen DNeasy Blood Extraction Kit was used to extract genomic DNA from the blood cell samples. Libraries were constructed by the immunoSEQ multiplex PCR assay. The multiplex PCR relied on a mix of 60 forward primers for TCR Vbeta segments and 13 reverse primers for TCR Jbeta segments. Amplification of the CDR3 region of rearranged TCR beta genes was performed with a multiplex PCR assay on genomic DNA. Amplified TCR beta libraries were sequenced as 87-base-pair reads on the Illumina HiSeq System. The paper's processing steps were these. In a later analysis, tens of millions of unique TCR beta chains were counted across the 500 to 700 repertoires, and roughly 11 million of these chains were shared by at least two donors. To remove PCR and sequencing errors, raw reads were error-corrected and collapsed into unique sequences using a nearest-neighbor algorithm that merged closely related sequences. Alignment of CDR3 sequences to IMGT reference sequences was used to assign V, D and J gene segments. Each retained sequence needed at least a six-nucleotide match to both a V gene segment and a J gene segment. Rearrangements were called productive when the CDR3 lacked stop codons and stayed in frame with V and J; all others were non-productive. CDR3 was defined according to IMGT convention as the region running from the second conserved V-encoded cysteine to the conserved J-encoded phenylalanine. The earlier analysis of about 610 of the donors excluded any sequence lacking an unambiguous match to a single V gene segment. In an earlier analysis of approximately 550 of the donors, V segments were called functional above 56.7% productive rearrangements and were called segregating when the between-donor standard deviation exceeded 5%. A statistical classification framework was developed to diagnose cytomegalovirus status using the catalog of TCR beta chain sequences. V and J gene assignment, in a later analysis, came from comparing TCR nucleotide sequences with IMGT/GENE-DB human TR gene sequences. A later analysis assigned CDR3 sequences and most-parsimonious VDJ recombination scenarios with the TCRdist pipeline. A later analysis defined each TCR beta chain by its CDR3 amino acid sequence plus V-gene family, and excluded reads lacking a unique V-gene family. In a later analysis, 500 to 650 highly shared, low-generation-probability nucleotide sequences were removed to address suspected cross-contamination and a sequencing artifact. For each public chain, a later analysis derived a clonal expansion index from normalized ranks of inferred template counts within each repertoire. In a later analysis, generation probabilities were computed with a VDJ recombination model fitted to out-of-frame rearrangements, and the resulting probabilities were checked against IGoR. In a later analysis, TCR-TCR, TCR-HLA and TCR-CMV co-occurrence was scored with hypergeometric tests, and a repertoire-size bias correction was applied to TCR pairs. False discovery rates were estimated in a later analysis by permuting HLA or CMV assignments 20 times. A later analysis grouped co-occurring TCRs with DBSCAN, adding TCRdist sequence similarity when clustering within HLA-allele-positive subsets. Repertoires with fewer than 30,000 or more than 120,000 public chains were left out of co-occurrence clustering, as were about five repertoires with anomalous nucleotide sharing. In TCRdb, the immuneACCESS table is reduced to in-frame sequences with V and J assigned. These tables do not hold every clone; where another copy was compared, an unresolved V gene accounts for under half, and the others remain unexplained. V, J and clone size derive from that table, while D and trimming were established from the DNA sequence. The sample records around 75,000 clones, approximately 80% of which are singletons. The ten largest account for about 3.5% of the sample.

Sequenced sample: PBMCs. The chain is made from TRBV6-1 and TRBJ1-1; 9 nucleotides in the junction match TRBD1. This receptor was taken from a middle-aged man in good health and CMV-seronegative. The CDR3 reads as follows: CASSDITGGRTEAFF. In nucleotide form, the sequence is TGTGCCAGCAGTGATATAACAGGGGGCAGGACTGAAGCTTTCTTT.